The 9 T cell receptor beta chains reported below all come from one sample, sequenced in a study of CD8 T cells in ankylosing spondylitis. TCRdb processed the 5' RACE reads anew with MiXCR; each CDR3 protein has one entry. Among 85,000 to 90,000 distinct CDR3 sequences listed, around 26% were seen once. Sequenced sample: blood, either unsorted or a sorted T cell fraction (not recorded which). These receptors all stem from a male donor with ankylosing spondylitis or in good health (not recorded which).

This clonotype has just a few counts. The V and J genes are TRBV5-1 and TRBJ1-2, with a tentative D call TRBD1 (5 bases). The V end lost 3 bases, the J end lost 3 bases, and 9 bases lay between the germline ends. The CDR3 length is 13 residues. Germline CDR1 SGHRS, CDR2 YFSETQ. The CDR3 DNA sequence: TGCGCCAGCAGCTGGGGCGCAGACTATGGCTACACCTTC. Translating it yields CASSWGADYGYTF. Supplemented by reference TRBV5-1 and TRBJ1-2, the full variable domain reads KAGVTQTPRYLIKTRGQQVTLSCSPISGHRSVSWYQQTPGQGLQFLFEYFSETQRNKGNFPGRFSGRQFSNSRSEMNVSTLELGDSALYLCASSWGADYGYTFGSGTRLTVV.

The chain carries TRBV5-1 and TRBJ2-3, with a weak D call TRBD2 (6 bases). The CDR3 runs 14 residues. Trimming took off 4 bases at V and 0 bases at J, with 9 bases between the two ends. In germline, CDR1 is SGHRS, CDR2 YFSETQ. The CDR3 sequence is CASSGGESTDTQYF. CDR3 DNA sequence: TGCGCCAGCAGCGGCGGGGAGAGCACAGATACGCAGTATTTT.

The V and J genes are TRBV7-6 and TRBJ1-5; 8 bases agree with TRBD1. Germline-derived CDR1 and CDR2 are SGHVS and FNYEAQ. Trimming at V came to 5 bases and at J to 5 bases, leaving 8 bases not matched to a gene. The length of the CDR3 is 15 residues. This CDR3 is CASSAVPGQDQPQHF. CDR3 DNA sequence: TGTGCCAGCAGCGCAGTACCGGGACAGGATCAGCCCCAGCATTTT. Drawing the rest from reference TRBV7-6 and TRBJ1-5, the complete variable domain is GAGVSQSPRYKVTKRGQDVALRCDPISGHVSLYWYRQALGQGPEFLTYFNYEAQQDKSGLPNDRFSAERPEGSISTLTIQRTEQRDSAMYRCASSAVPGQDQPQHFGDGTRLSIL.

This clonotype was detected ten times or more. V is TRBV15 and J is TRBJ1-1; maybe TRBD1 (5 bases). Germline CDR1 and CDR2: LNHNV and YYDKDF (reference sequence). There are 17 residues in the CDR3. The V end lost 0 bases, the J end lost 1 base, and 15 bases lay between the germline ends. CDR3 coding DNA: TGTGCCACCAGCAGAGATCCCCAGGGAAGGCCGAACACTGAAGCTTTCTTT. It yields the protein CATSRDPQGRPNTEAFF.

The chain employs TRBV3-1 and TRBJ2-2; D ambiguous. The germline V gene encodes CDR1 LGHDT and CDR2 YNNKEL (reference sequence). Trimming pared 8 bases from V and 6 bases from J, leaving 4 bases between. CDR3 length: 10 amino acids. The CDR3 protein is CASPPGELFF. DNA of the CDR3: TGTGCCAGCCCCCCCGGGGAGCTGTTTTTT.

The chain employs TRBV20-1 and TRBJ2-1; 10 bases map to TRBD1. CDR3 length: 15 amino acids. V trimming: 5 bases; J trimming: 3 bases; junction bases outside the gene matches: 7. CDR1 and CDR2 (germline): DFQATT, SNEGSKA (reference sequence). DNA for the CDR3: TGCAGTGCTCCGCCTAGGGACAGGGGCTACAATGAGCAGTTCTTC. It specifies CSAPPRDRGYNEQFF.

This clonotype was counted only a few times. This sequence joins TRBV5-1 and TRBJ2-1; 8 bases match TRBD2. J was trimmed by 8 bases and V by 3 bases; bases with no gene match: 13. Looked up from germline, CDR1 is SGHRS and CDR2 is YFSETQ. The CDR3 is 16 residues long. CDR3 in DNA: TGCGCCAGCAGCTGGTCGGCAAACGGGAGGGCCTATGAGCAGTTCTTC. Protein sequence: CASSWSANGRAYEQFF.

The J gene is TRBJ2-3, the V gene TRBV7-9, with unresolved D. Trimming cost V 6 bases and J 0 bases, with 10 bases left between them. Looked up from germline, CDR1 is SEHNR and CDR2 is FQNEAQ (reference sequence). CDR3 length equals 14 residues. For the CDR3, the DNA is TGTGCCAGCAGTGGGTTCGGGAGCACAGATACGCAGTATTTT. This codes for CASSGFGSTDTQYF.

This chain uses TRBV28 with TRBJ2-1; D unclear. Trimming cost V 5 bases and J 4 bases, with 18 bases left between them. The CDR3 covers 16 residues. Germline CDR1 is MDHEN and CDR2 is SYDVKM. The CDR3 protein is CASSSPGVTLYNEQFF. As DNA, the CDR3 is TGTGCCAGCAGTAGTCCCGGAGTAACGCTGTACAATGAGCAGTTCTTC.